Listed below are T cell receptor beta chains from one sample, sequenced in a study of blood T cells in healthy people across ages. Each CDR3 protein gets one entry after TCRdb re-called the 5' RACE reads with MiXCR. The sample has 1.8 million or so distinct CDR3 sequences, around 42% seen once. The sample comprised blood. The receptors originated from a human donor in good health. Both conserved end residues are part of each CDR3. The order of the fields is clone size, V gene, D gene, J gene, CDR3 DNA, CDR3 protein. A D gene is named only where the DNA matches it firmly. Size is omitted from some rows. Given values are once, few, many or a class for expanded clones.

-	TRBV7-6	-	TRBJ1-5	TGTGCCAGCAGCTTAGGGCGGGTAAAATGTAGCAATCAGCCCCAGCATTTT	CASSLGRVKCSNQPQHF
-	TRBV6-2/TRBV6-3	TRBD2	TRBJ2-1	TGTGCCAGCAGTTATGGTCCCCCAAGCGGGGGGCAATACAATGAGCAGTTCTTC	CASSYGPPSGGQYNEQFF
once	TRBV5-1	TRBD1	TRBJ2-7	TGCGCCAGCAGTAGGGGACAGGGTAAAGTCCACGAGCAGTACTTC	CASSRGQGKVHEQYF
-	TRBV20-1	TRBD2	TRBJ2-3	TGCAGTGCCGATACTAGCGGGGCCACAGATACGCAGTATTTT	CSADTSGATDTQYF
-	TRBV12-3/TRBV12-4	-	TRBJ2-1	TGTGCCAGCAGTCGCGCCGGGGTCCAGGAGCAGTTCTTC	CASSRAGVQEQFF
few	TRBV4-3	TRBD1	TRBJ1-2	TGCGCCAGCGGCCAAGATAGGGACAGGGACTATGGCTACACCTTC	CASGQDRDRDYGYTF
-	TRBV29-1	-	TRBJ1-2	TGCAGCGTTCTGAGAGATTTTAACTATGGCTACACCTTC	CSVLRDFNYGYTF
once	TRBV6-2/TRBV6-3	-	TRBJ2-7	TGTGCCAGCAAGGTGGACTCCTACGAGCAGTACTTC	CASKVDSYEQYF
many	TRBV5-6	TRBD2	TRBJ2-3	TGTGCCAGCAGCGGAAAGACTAGCGCTCTCACAGATACGCAGTATTTT	CASSGKTSALTDTQYF
-	TRBV12-3/TRBV12-4	-	TRBJ1-2	TGTGCCAGCAGTCCCGCCAGGATGTATGGCTACACCTTC	CASSPARMYGYTF
few	TRBV11-2	TRBD2	TRBJ2-5	TGCGCCAGCGTACACCAAAGCGGGGGTCGCCAAGAGACCCAGTACTTC	CASVHQSGGRQETQYF
-	TRBV5-1	-	TRBJ2-2	TGCGCCAGCAGCTTGGCCCGGGGGACGAACACCGGGGAGCTGTTTTTT	CASSLARGTNTGELFF
-	TRBV6-1	-	TRBJ1-2	TGTGCCAGCAGAGCCGGGACGATCTATGGCTACACCTTC	CASRAGTIYGYTF
-	TRBV10-3	TRBD1	TRBJ1-1	TGTGCCATCAGTGCCTCGGACAGGGCGGTTGAAGCTTTCTTT	CAISASDRAVEAFF